This T cell receptor beta chain was obtained from a study of blood T cells in healthy people across ages. Whole-study findings and limits: Bulk PBMC profiling left naive and antigen-experienced comparisons inconclusive.

Total RNA extracted from each sample amounted to at least 6 micrograms. Trimming removed 1 base from V and 10 bases from J, with 21 bases in between. Germline-derived CDR1 and CDR2 are SGHRS and YFSETQ. The CDR3 loop spans 15 amino acids. This clonotype appeared a single time. Its antigen is not identified. A J-beta primer mix and a sample-barcoded 5' primer were used in a second PCR of roughly 6 to 11 cycles. Researchers report that each sample yielded at least 2.5 million CDR3-containing paired-end reads. TCRdb reprocessed the 5' RACE reads via MiXCR and lists one record per CDR3 protein. Among approximately 850,000 distinct CDR3 sequences listed, roughly 44% were seen once.

The chain employs TRBV5-1 and TRBJ2-7; D unclear. The receptor was derived from a man in his 60s in good health. Sequencing was performed on blood. DNA of the CDR3: TGCGCCAGCAGCTTGCCGGAATGGAACAAAAACACTCAGTACTTC. As protein: CASSLPEWNKNTQYF.